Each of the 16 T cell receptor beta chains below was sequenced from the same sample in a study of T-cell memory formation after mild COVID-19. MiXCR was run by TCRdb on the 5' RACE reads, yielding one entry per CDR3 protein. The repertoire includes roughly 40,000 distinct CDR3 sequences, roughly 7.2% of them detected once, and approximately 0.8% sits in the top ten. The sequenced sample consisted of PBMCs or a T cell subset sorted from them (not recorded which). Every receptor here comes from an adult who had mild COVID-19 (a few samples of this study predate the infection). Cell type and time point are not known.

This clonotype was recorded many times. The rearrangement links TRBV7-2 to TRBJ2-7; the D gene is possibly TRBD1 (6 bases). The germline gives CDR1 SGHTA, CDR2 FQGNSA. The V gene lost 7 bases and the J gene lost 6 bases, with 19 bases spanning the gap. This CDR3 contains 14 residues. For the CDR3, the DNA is TGTGCCAGCAAATACCTAAAGGACAGTCGCGAGCAGTACTTC. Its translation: CASKYLKDSREQYF.

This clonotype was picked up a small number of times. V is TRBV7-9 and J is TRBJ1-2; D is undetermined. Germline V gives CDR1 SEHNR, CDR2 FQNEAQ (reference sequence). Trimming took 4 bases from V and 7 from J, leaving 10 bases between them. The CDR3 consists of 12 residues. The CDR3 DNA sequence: TGTGCCAGCAGCTCCCCGGTGGGTGGCTACACCTTC. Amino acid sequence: CASSSPVGGYTF.

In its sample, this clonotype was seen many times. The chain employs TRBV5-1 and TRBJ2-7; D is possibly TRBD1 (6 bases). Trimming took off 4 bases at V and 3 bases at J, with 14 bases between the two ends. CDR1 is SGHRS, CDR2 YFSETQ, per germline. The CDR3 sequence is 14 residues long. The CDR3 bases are TGCGCCAGCAGCCAACAGGGTATCTACTACGAGCAGTACTTC. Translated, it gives CASSQQGIYYEQYF.

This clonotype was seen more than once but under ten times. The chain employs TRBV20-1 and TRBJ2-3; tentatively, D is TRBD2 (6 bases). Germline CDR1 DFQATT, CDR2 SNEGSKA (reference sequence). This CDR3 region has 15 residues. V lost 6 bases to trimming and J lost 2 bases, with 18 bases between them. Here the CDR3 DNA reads TGCAGTGCCCCACCCACTGGACTAACCACAGATACGCAGTATTTT. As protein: CSAPPTGLTTDTQYF.

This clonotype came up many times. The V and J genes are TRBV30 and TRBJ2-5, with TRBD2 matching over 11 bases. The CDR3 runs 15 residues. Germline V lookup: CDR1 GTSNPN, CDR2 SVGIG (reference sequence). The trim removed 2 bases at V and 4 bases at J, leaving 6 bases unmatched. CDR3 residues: CAWSLGTSGGETQYF. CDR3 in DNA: TGTGCCTGGAGTCTGGGGACTAGCGGTGGAGAGACCCAGTACTTC.

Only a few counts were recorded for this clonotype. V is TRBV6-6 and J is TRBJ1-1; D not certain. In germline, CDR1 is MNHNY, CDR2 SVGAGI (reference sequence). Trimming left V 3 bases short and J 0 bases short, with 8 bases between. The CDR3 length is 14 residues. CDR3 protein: CASSYSQMNTEAFF. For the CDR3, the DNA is TGTGCCAGCAGTTATTCCCAGATGAACACTGAAGCTTTCTTT.

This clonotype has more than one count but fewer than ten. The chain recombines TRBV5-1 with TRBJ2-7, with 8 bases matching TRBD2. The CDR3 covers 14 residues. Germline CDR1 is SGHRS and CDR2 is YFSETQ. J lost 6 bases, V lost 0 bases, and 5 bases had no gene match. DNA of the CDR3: TGCGCCAGCAGCTTGGCAGCGGGAGCCGGCGAGCAGTACTTC. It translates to CASSLAAGAGEQYF.

The CDR3 region is CSASPRDSTFYGYTF. The CDR3 DNA reads TGCAGTGCTAGTCCGCGGGACAGCACCTTCTATGGCTACACCTTC. The chain joins TRBV20-1 to TRBJ1-2; TRBD1 agrees at 7 bases. The germline V gene has CDR1 DFQATT and CDR2 SNEGSKA (reference sequence). Losses at the gene ends were 3 bases for V and 4 bases for J; bases not matched to a gene: 11. The CDR3 is 15 amino acids.

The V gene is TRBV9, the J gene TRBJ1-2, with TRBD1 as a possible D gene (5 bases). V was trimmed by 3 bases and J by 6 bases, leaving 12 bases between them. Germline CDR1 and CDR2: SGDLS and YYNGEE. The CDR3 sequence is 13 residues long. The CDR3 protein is CASSGLGVHGYTF. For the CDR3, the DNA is TGTGCCAGCAGCGGACTAGGGGTACATGGCTACACCTTC.

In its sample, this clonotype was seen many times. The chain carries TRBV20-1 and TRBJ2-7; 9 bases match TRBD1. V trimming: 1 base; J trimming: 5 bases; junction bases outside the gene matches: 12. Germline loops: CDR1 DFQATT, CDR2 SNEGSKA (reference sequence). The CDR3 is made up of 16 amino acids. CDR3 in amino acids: CSARVFPLDRGDEQYF. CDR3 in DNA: TGCAGTGCTAGAGTTTTCCCTTTGGACAGGGGCGACGAGCAGTACTTC.

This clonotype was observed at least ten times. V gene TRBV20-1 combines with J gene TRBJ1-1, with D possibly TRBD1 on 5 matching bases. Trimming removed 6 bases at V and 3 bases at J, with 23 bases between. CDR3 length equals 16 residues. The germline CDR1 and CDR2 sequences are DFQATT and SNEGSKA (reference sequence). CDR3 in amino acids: CSAPPAGRTMYTEAFF. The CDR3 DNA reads TGCAGTGCCCCCCCGGCAGGGCGGACAATGTACACTGAAGCTTTCTTT.

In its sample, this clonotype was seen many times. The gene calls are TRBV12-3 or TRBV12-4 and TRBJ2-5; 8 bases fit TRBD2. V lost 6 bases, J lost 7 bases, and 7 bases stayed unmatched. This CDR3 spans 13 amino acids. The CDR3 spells CASRLAAMMTQYF. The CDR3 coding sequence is TGTGCCAGCAGACTAGCGGCTATGATGACCCAGTACTTC.

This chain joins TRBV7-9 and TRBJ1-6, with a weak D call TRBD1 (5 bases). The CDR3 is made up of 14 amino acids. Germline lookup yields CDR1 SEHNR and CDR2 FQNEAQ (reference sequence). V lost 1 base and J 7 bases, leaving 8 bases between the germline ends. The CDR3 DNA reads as TGTGCCAGCAGCTTAGGACAGCCGAATTCACCCCTCCACTTT. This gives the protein CASSLGQPNSPLHF. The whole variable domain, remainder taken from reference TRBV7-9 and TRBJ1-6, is DTGVSQNPRHKITKRGQNVTFRCDPISEHNRLYWYRQTLGQGPEFLTYFQNEAQLEKSRLLSDRFSAERPKGSFSTLEIQRTEQGDSAMYLCASSLGQPNSPLHFGNGTRLTVT.

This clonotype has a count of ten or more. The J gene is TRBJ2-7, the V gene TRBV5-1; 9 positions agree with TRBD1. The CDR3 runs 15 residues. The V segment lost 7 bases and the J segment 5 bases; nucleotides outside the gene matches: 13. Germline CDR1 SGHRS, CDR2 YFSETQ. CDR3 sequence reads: CASSTPGTGSHEQYF. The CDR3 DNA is TGCGCCAGCTCAACCCCCGGGACAGGGTCCCACGAGCAGTACTTC.

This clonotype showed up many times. CDR3 in DNA: TGCAGTGCTAGAGATCCGGGGGCAGGGAATTCCTACGAGCAGTACTTC. Translated, it gives CSARDPGAGNSYEQYF. The chain couples TRBV20-1 to TRBJ2-7; either TRBD1 or TRBD2 may fit D (6 bases each). Trimming left V 0 bases short and J 1 base short, with 16 bases between. The CDR3 is 16 amino acids. Germline CDR1 DFQATT, CDR2 SNEGSKA (reference sequence).

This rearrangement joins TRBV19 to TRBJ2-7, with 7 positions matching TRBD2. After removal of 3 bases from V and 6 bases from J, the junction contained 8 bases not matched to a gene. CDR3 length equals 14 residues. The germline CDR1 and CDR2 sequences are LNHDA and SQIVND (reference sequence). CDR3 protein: CASSIGMLAVEQYF. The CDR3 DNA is TGTGCCAGTAGTATCGGAATGCTAGCGGTCGAGCAGTACTTC.